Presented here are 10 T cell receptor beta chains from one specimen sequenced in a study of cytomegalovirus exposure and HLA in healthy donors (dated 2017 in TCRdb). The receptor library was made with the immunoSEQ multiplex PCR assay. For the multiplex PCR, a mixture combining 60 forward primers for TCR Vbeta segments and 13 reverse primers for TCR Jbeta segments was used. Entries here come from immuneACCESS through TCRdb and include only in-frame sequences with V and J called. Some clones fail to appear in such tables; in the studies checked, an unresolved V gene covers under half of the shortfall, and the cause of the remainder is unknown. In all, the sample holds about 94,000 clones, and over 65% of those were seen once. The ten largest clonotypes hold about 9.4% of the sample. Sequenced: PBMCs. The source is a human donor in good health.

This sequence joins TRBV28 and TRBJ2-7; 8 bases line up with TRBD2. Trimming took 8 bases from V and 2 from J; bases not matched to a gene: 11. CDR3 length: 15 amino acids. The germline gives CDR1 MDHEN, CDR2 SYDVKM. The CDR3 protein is CASSSTGTRAYEQYF. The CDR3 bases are TGTGCCAGCTCGTCGACCGGGACTAGGGCCTACGAGCAGTACTTC.

The CDR3 protein is CASSPGGQSNQPQHF. The DNA for the CDR3 is TGTGCCAGCAGTCCCGGGGGACAGAGCAATCAGCCCCAGCATTTT. The chain is built from TRBV25-1 and TRBJ1-5; TRBD1 agrees at 7 bases. Germline CDR1 MGHDK, CDR2 SYGVNS. The CDR3 sequence is 15 residues long. V was pared by 5 bases and J by 1 base, with 5 bases of the junction left unmatched.

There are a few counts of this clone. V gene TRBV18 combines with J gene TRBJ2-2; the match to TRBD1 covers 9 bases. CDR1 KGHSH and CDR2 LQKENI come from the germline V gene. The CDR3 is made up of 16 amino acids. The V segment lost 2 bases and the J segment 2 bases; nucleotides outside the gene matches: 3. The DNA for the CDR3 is TGTGCCAGCTCACCAACGGGACAGGGAAACACCGGGGAGCTGTTTTTT. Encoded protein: CASSPTGQGNTGELFF.

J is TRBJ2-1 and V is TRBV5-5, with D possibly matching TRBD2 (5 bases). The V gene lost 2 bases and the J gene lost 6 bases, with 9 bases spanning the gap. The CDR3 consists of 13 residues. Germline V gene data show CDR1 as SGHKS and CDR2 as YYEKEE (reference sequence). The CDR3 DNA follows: TGTGCCAGCAGCTTTCGGACTGGCAATGAGCAGTTCTTC. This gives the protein CASSFRTGNEQFF.

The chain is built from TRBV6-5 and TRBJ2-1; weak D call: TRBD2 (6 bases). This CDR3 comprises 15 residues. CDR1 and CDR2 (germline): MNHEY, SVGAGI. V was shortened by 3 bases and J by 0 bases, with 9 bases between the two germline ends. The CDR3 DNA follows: TGTGCCAGCAGTTATCCGGGGGTCTCCTACAATGAGCAGTTCTTC. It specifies CASSYPGVSYNEQFF.

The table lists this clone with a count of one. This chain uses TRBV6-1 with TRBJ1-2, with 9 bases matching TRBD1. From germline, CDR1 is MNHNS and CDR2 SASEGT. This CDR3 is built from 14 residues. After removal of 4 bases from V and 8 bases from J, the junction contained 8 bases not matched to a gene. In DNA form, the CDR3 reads TGTGCCAGCAGTGCGAGATGGACAGGGGAAGGCTACACCTTC. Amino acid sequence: CASSARWTGEGYTF.

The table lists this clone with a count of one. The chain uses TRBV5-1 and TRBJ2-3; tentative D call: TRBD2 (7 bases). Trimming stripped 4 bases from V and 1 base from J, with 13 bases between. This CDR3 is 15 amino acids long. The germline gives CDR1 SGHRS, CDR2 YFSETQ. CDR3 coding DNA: TGCGCCAGCAGCAGGGGCGGGGGCGGCACAGATACGCAGTATTTT. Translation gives CASSRGGGGTDTQYF.

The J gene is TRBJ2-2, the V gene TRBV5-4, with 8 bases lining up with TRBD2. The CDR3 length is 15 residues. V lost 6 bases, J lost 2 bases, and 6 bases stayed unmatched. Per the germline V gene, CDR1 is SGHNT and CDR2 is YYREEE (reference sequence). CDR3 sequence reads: CASTFGGGNTGELFF. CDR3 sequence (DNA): TGTGCCAGCACTTTCGGGGGGGGAAACACCGGGGAGCTGTTTTTT.

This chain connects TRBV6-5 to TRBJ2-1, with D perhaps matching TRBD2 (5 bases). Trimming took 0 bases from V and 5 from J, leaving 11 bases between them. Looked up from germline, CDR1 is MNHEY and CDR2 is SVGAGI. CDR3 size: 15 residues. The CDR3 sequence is CASSYSTASHNEQFF. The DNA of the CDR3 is TGTGCCAGCAGTTACTCGACCGCTAGCCACAATGAGCAGTTCTTC.

The CDR3 spells CASSQGPRGNEQFF. The DNA for the CDR3 is TGCGCCAGCAGCCAAGGCCCACGGGGGAATGAGCAGTTCTTC. The genes are TRBV4-3 and TRBJ2-1, with D possibly being TRBD2 (6 bases). The germline CDR1 and CDR2 sequences are LGHNA and YSLEER. Between the trimmed V and J ends, which lost 1 base and 7 bases, there was a span of 11 bases. The CDR3 extends over 14 amino acids.